The clone carrying this T cell receptor (beta chain) was found a few times. Its antigen is unknown. The data were taken from a study of response to subunit inactivated influenza vaccine. Regarding the study as a whole: The authors offered the suggestion that each seasonal influenza vaccination recruits few new T cells.

CDR1 LGHDT and CDR2 YNNKEL come from the germline V gene (reference sequence). The germline V and J ends were trimmed by 4 bases and 8 bases, with 18 bases remaining between them. CDR3 length: 16 residues. TCRdb ran MiXCR on the RT-PCR reads and lists one entry per CDR3 protein. The sample has approximately 480,000 distinct CDR3 sequences; approximately 11% are singletons. This clonotype was sampled from a man aged 45-60 years who received an inactivated influenza vaccine. The genes are TRBV3-1 and TRBJ1-6; TRBD1 is a possible D gene (6 bases). Sequences were derived from PBMCs from blood, sampled roughly 47 days after vaccination. CDR3 loop: CASSPRQGQVYSPLHF. The CDR3 coding sequence is TGTGCCAGCAGCCCCCGGCAGGGGCAGGTTTATTCACCCCTCCACTTT.